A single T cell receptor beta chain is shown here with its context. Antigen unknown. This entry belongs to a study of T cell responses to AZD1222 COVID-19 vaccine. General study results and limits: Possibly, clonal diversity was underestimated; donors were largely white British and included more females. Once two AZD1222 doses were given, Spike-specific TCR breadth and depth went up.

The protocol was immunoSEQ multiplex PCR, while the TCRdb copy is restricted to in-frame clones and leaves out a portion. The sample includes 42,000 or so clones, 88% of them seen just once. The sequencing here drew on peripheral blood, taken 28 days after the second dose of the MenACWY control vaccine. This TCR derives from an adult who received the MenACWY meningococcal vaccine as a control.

The chain's CDR3 is CAGGAGAIAETQYF. The CDR3 DNA reads TGTGCCGGGGGGGCGGGAGCTATTGCGGAGACCCAGTACTTC. The V gene is TRBV2, the J gene TRBJ2-5, with a weak D call TRBD2 (7 bases). The V gene lost 11 bases and the J gene lost 5 bases, with 21 bases spanning the gap. This CDR3 has 14 amino acids. The germline V gene has CDR1 SNHLY and CDR2 FYNNEI.